Each of the 22 T cell receptor beta chains below was sequenced from the same sample in a study of cytomegalovirus exposure and HLA in healthy donors. Sequencing used immunoSEQ multiplex PCR; TCRdb keeps in-frame clones, though not all of them. There are more than 90,000 clones in the sample; about 87% occur only once, and about 1.8% lies in the top ten. Sequenced material: PBMCs. All receptors come from a young man in good health and CMV-seronegative.

In its sample, this clone was seen a few times. The CDR3 reads CASRQGSQFQPQHF. The CDR3 coding sequence is TGTGCCAGCCGTCAGGGGAGCCAGTTTCAGCCCCAGCATTTT. V and J are TRBV6-1 and TRBJ1-5, with TRBD1 as a possible D gene (6 bases). The CDR3 has 14 residues. From germline, CDR1 is MNHNS and CDR2 SASEGT. Between the trimmed V and J ends, which lost 8 bases and 6 bases, there was a span of 17 bases.

This sequence joins TRBV27 and TRBJ1-2; D not resolved. Germline CDR1 and CDR2: MNHEY and SMNVEV (reference sequence). With 0 bases removed from V and 2 bases from J, the gap between germline ends came to 7 bases. The CDR3 has 14 amino acids. As DNA, the CDR3 is TGTGCCAGCAGTTTATCCGTTTTAAACTATGGCTACACCTTC. Amino acids: CASSLSVLNYGYTF.

DNA for the CDR3: TGCGCCAGCAGCCACTCGATTTTAGTGGTCAACAATGAGCAGTTCTTC. Its protein product is CASSHSILVVNNEQFF. The chain combines TRBV4-1 with TRBJ2-1; D is unclear. V dropped 3 bases and J dropped 5 bases, with 17 bases sitting between them. CDR1 is MGHRA, CDR2 YSYEKL, per germline. CDR3 length: 16 residues.

This chain links TRBV5-8 with TRBJ2-5; maybe TRBD1 (6 bases). V was pared by 0 bases and J by 2 bases, with 11 bases between. The CDR3 contains 15 residues. Germline values: CDR1 SGHTS, CDR2 YDEGEE. DNA for the CDR3: TGTGCCAGCAGCTTGGGACAGGCCCGTCAAGAGACCCAGTACTTC. This gives the protein CASSLGQARQETQYF.

V is TRBV29-1 and J is TRBJ2-5; no firm D call. The J call could be wrong; TRBJ2-7 is a better fit for the DNA end. CDR1 is SQVTM, CDR2 ANQGSEA, per germline. The CDR3 has 10 residues. CDR3 bases: TGCAGCGTTGGAAATTCCGAGCAGTACTTC. This gives the protein CSVGNSEQYF.

This chain links TRBV4-3 with TRBJ1-6, with a possible D match to TRBD1 (6 bases). The CDR3 spans 15 residues. CDR1 LGHNA and CDR2 YSLEER come from the germline V gene. Trimming pared 0 bases from V and 9 bases from J, leaving 12 bases between. The CDR3 reads CASSQDNGGPSPLHF. In DNA, the CDR3 is TGCGCCAGCAGCCAAGATAACGGGGGGCCTTCACCCCTCCACTTT.

The rearrangement links TRBV11-3 to TRBJ2-7; TRBD1 aligns across 9 bases. CDR3 length equals 16 residues. J lost 6 bases, V lost 5 bases, and 14 bases had no gene match. Germline assignment: CDR1 SGHNT and CDR2 YENEEA. CDR3 DNA sequence: TGTGCCAGCAGCCTAGGATCCGGGACAGGGCCTTTCGAGCAGTACTTC. The encoded protein is CASSLGSGTGPFEQYF.

The gene calls are TRBV5-1 and TRBJ2-5; D possibly corresponds to TRBD2 (5 bases). V lost 4 bases and J 1 base, leaving 8 bases between the germline ends. This CDR3 is 13 amino acids long. Per the germline V gene, CDR1 is SGHRS and CDR2 is YFSETQ. CDR3 coding DNA: TGCGCCAGCAGCCGGGGTCTCCAAGAGACCCAGTACTTC. It translates to CASSRGLQETQYF.

This chain joins TRBV6-1 and TRBJ1-5; 7 nucleotides align to TRBD1. There are 15 residues in the CDR3. From germline, CDR1 is MNHNS and CDR2 SASEGT. V lost 3 bases to trimming and J lost 3 bases; unmatched junction nucleotides: 5. The CDR3: CASSDRDRDNQPQHF. The CDR3 bases are TGTGCCAGCAGTGATCGCGACAGGGACAATCAGCCCCAGCATTTT.

The rearrangement joins TRBV28 to TRBJ2-5; D gene uncertain. CDR1 and CDR2 from the germline V gene are MDHEN and SYDVKM. Trimming stripped 5 bases from V and 1 base from J, with 5 bases between. This CDR3 comprises 12 residues. The CDR3 region is CASSISQETQYF. The CDR3 DNA is TGTGCCAGCAGTATCAGCCAAGAGACCCAGTACTTC.

The chain is built from TRBV27 and TRBJ2-5; D not certain. The CDR3 has 14 residues. Germline values: CDR1 MNHEY, CDR2 SMNVEV (reference sequence). V gave up 8 bases and J gave up 4 bases, with 17 bases separating them. The CDR3 sequence: CASQPLPGSETQYF. The DNA of the CDR3 is TGTGCCAGCCAACCCCTCCCGGGTTCAGAGACCCAGTACTTC.

The V call is TRBV28, the J call TRBJ1-5; the D gene is possibly TRBD1 (5 bases). The CDR3 runs to 13 residues. CDR1 and CDR2 from the germline V gene are MDHEN and SYDVKM. Trimming took off 7 bases at V and 3 bases at J, with 10 bases between the two ends. Here the CDR3 DNA reads TGTGCCAGCAAGCCAGGGCTCAATCAGCCCCAGCATTTT. It translates to CASKPGLNQPQHF.

This clone was counted a single time. The chain has TRBV5-4 and TRBJ1-1; 7 bases are a match to TRBD1. Germline V CDR1 and CDR2: SGHNT, YYREEE (reference sequence). V was clipped by 2 bases and J by 10 bases; unmatched bases: 14. The CDR3 is 15 residues long. As DNA, the CDR3 is TGTGCCAGCAGCTTATCTCCGGGACAGAATTTTCTAGCTTTCTTT. It encodes CASSLSPGQNFLAFF.

The chain links TRBV30 to TRBJ1-2, with D unresolved. The germline V gene encodes CDR1 GTSNPN and CDR2 SVGIG (reference sequence). Trimming took 5 bases from V and 6 from J, leaving 19 bases between them. The CDR3 extends over 14 amino acids. The CDR3 bases are TGTGCCTGGGCCCCTTTTCGGGAGATGGATGGCTACACCTTC. Protein sequence: CAWAPFREMDGYTF.

This chain joins TRBV30 and TRBJ2-3; TRBD1 agrees at 8 bases. Losses at the gene ends were 5 bases for V and 2 bases for J; bases not matched to a gene: 9. This CDR3 is 15 amino acids long. The V gene's germline CDR1 is GTSNPN and CDR2 SVGIG (reference sequence). Written as DNA, the CDR3 is TGTGCCTGGGACAGTACAGGGGGTACCACAGATACGCAGTATTTT. Translating it yields CAWDSTGGTTDTQYF.

The CDR3 protein is CASSVGGTTSYEQYF. In DNA form, the CDR3 reads TGTGCCAGCAGCGTGGGGGGGACGACGTCTTACGAGCAGTACTTC. The V call is TRBV9, the J call TRBJ2-7; 7 bases line up with TRBD2. V was clipped by 2 bases and J by 4 bases; unmatched bases: 9. CDR1 is SGDLS, CDR2 YYNGEE, per germline. This CDR3 has 15 residues.

The chain is built from TRBV11-2 and TRBJ1-1; 7 bases align to TRBD1. Germline assignment: CDR1 SGHAT and CDR2 FQNNGV. V lost 0 bases to trimming and J lost 8 bases; unmatched junction nucleotides: 6. This CDR3 is built from 14 residues. The CDR3 nucleotides are TGTGCCAGCAGCTTAGATCCGACAGGGTCAGAAGCTTTCTTT. The encoded protein is CASSLDPTGSEAFF.

The V and J genes are TRBV4-1 and TRBJ2-1, with 9 bases aligning to TRBD1. V dropped 3 bases and J dropped 5; count of bases not matched to a gene: 8. The CDR3 has 16 residues. Germline CDR1 is MGHRA and CDR2 is YSYEKL. CDR3 loop: CASSHYVGQGNNEQFF. CDR3 in DNA: TGCGCCAGCAGCCACTATGTGGGACAGGGCAACAATGAGCAGTTCTTC.

The chain recombines TRBV7-2 with TRBJ2-4; possible D gene TRBD1, 5 bases. The CDR3 is 17 residues long. Germline CDR1 reads SGHTA; CDR2 reads FQGNSA. The V end lost 5 bases, the J end lost 0 bases, and 17 bases lay between the germline ends. The DNA for the CDR3 is TGTGCCAGCAGCCCTAGAGTGGCAGGGCTAGCCAAAAACATTCAGTACTTC. This codes for CASSPRVAGLAKNIQYF.

V gene TRBV29-1 combines with J gene TRBJ2-1, with D possibly TRBD1 on 5 matching bases. The ends were cut back, 4 bases at V and 4 bases at J, with 11 bases in the middle. The CDR3 spans 13 residues. CDR1 and CDR2 from the germline V gene are SQVTM and ANQGSEA. Here the CDR3 reads CSVGGRNYNEQFF. The DNA of the CDR3 is TGCAGCGTTGGGGGCAGAAATTACAATGAGCAGTTCTTC.

This clone was found once. V usage is TRBV25-1 and J usage is TRBJ1-1, with a tentative D call TRBD1 (5 bases). The ends were cut back, 2 bases at V and 5 bases at J, with 12 bases in the middle. CDR1 and CDR2 (germline): MGHDK, SYGVNS. CDR3 length equals 14 residues. Here the CDR3 reads CASSEVAGRTEAFF. CDR3 nucleotide sequence: TGTGCCAGCAGTGAAGTAGCAGGGCGGACTGAAGCTTTCTTT. Full variable domain (missing parts from reference TRBV25-1 and TRBJ1-1): EADIYQTPRYLVIGTGKKITLECSQTMGHDKMYWYQQDPGMELHLIHYSYGVNSTEKGDLSSESTVSRIRTEHFPLTLESARPSHTSQYLCASSEVAGRTEAFFGQGTRLTVV.

This clone was counted a few times. CDR3 DNA: TGTGCCAGCAGTTTACCCGGTGACACTGAAGCTTTCTTT. Translated: CASSLPGDTEAFF. This rearrangement joins TRBV28 to TRBJ1-1; D not resolved. This CDR3 is 13 amino acids long. V shed 2 bases and J shed 3 bases, with 7 bases lying between them. Germline V CDR1 and CDR2: MDHEN, SYDVKM.